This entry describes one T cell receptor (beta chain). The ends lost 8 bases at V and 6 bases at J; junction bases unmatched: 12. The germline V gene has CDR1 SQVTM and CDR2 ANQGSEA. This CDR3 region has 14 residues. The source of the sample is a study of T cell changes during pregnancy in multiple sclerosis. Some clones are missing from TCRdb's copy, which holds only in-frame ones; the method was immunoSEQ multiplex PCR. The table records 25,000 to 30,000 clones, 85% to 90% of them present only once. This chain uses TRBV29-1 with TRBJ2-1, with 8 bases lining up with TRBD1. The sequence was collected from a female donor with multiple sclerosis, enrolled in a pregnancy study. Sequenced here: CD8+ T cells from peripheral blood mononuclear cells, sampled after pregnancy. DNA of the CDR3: TGCAGCTCTGGACAGGGCAAGAAGGTCAATGAGCAGTTCTTC. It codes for CSSGQGKKVNEQFF.